The clone carrying this TCR beta chain showed up just a few times. What it recognizes is unknown. Germline values: CDR1 SGHKS, CDR2 YYEKEE (reference sequence). CDR3 size: 14 residues. V lost 5 bases to trimming and J lost 4 bases; unmatched junction nucleotides: 7. Making use of molecular barcodes, quantitative 5'-RACE generated TCR beta libraries. Using its own MiXCR run on the 5' RACE reads, TCRdb lists one record per CDR3 protein. The repertoire holds 200,000 to 250,000 distinct CDR3 sequences, with more than 25% as singletons. This specimen comes from a study of CD8 T cells in ankylosing spondylitis. Findings of the study overall: Matched synovial fluid from ankylosing spondylitis patients was reported to be enriched for disease-linked clones.

The sample comprised blood, either unsorted or a sorted T cell fraction (not recorded which). The TCR comes from a male donor with ankylosing spondylitis or in good health (not recorded which). The chain carries TRBV5-5 and TRBJ2-7, with 9 bases fitting TRBD1. In nucleotides, the CDR3 is TGTGCCAGCAGGCGCGCGACAGGGGGATACGAGCAGTACTTC. This encodes CASRRATGGYEQYF.